This TCR beta chain was identified during a study of shared clonotypes between healthy human individuals. Terminally differentiated effector memory CD45RA+ cells were excluded from the naive CD8 cells, which were CD45RO-negative and positively selected for CCR7. Study-level points and caveats: In contrast to clonotypes shared by all four donors, non-shared clonotypes had lower generation probabilities.

This clone was seen just once. The antigen remains undetermined. Germline assignment: CDR1 LNHDA and CDR2 SQIVND (reference sequence). The CDR3 spans 12 residues. The V gene lost 0 bases and the J gene lost 4 bases, with 1 base spanning the gap. Assay: immunoSEQ multiplex PCR; the TCRdb copy retains only in-frame clones and omits some. Of about 2.1 million clones in the sample, around 93% are singletons; the top ten hold over 1.5%. Source material: naive CD8+ T cells from PBMCs. The V call is TRBV19, the J call TRBJ1-3, with unresolved D. The receptor comes from a man between 18 and 29 years old in good health. Some clones in this sample may be carry-over from other donors' samples. CDR3 in DNA: TGTGCCAGTAGTATAGACGGAAACACCATATATTTT. Protein sequence: CASSIDGNTIYF. Full variable domain (missing parts from reference TRBV19 and TRBJ1-3): DGGITQSPKYLFRKEGQNVTLSCEQNLNHDAMYWYRQDPGQGLRLIYYSQIVNDFQKGDIAEGYSVSREKKESFPLTVTSAQKNPTAFYLCASSIDGNTIYFGEGSWLTVV.